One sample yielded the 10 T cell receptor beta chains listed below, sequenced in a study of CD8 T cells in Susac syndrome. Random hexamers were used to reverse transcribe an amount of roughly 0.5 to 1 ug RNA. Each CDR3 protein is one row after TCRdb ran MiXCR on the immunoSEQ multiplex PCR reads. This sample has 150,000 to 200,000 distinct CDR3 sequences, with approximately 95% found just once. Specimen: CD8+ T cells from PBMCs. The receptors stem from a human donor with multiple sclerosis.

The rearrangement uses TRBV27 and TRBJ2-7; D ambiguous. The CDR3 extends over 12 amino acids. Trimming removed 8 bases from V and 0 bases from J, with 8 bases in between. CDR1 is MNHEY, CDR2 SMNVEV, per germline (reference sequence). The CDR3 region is CASWAVSYEQYF. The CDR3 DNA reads TGTGCCAGCTGGGCTGTCTCCTACGAGCAGTACTTC.

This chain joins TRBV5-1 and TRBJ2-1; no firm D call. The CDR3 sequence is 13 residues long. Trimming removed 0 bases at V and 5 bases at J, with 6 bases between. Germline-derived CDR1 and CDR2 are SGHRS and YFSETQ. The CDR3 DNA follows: TGCGCCAGCAGCTTGGCGCTAGACAATGAGCAGTTCTTC. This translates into CASSLALDNEQFF.

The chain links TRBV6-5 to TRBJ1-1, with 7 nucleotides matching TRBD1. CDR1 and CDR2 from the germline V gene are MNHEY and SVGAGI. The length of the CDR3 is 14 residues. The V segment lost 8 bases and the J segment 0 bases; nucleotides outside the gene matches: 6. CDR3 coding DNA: TGTGCCAGCGGAGACAGGGTTGTGAACACTGAAGCTTTCTTT. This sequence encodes CASGDRVVNTEAFF.

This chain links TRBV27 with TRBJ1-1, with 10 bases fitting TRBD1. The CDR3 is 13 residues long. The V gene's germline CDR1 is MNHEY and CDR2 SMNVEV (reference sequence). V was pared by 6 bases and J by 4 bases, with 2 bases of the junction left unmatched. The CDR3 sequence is CASRTGGGTEAFF. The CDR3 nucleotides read TGTGCCAGCAGGACAGGGGGCGGCACTGAAGCTTTCTTT.

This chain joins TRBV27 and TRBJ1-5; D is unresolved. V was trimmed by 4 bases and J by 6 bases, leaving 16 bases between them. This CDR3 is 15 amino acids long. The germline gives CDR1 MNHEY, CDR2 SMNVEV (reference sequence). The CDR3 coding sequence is TGTGCCAGCAGTTCCCTGACCCCCAATCGTCAGCCCCAGCATTTT. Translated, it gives CASSSLTPNRQPQHF.

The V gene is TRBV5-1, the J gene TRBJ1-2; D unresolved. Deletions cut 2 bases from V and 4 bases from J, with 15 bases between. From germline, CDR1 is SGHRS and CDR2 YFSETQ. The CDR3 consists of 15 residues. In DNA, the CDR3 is TGCGCCAGCAGCTTCGCTCTCGTCGGAGCCTATGGCTACACCTTC. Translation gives CASSFALVGAYGYTF.

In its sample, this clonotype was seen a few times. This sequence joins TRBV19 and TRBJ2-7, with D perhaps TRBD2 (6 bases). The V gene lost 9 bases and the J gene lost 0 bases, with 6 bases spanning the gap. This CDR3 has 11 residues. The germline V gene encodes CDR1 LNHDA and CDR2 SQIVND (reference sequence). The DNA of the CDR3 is TGTGCCAGCGGGAGCTCCTACGAGCAGTACTTC. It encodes CASGSSYEQYF. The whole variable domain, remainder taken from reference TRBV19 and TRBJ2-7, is DGGITQSPKYLFRKEGQNVTLSCEQNLNHDAMYWYRQDPGQGLRLIYYSQIVNDFQKGDIAEGYSVSREKKESFPLTVTSAQKNPTAFYLCASGSSYEQYFGPGTRLTVT.

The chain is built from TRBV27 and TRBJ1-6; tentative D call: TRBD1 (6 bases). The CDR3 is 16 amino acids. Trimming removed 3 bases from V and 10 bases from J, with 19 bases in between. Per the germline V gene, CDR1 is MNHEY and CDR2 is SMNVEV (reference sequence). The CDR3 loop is CASSLEGLGGLSPLHF. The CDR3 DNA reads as TGTGCCAGCAGTTTGGAAGGTCTCGGGGGGCTATCACCCCTCCACTTT.

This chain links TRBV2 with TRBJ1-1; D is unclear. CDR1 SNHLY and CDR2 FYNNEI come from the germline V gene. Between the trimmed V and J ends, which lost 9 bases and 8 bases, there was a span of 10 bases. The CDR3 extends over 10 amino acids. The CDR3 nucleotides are TGTGCCAGTAGCGGTCAGGAAGCTTTCTTT. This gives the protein CASSGQEAFF.

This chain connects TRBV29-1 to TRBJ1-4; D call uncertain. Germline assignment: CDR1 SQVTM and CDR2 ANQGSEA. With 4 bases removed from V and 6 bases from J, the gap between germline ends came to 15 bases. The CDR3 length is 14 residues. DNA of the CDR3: TGCAGCGTTGGGCGGGCGGGGAATGATGAAAAACTGTTTTTT. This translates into CSVGRAGNDEKLFF. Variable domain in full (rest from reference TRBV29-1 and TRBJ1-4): SAVISQKPSRDICQRGTSLTIQCQVDSQVTMMFWYRQQPGQSLTLIATANQGSEATYESGFVIDKFPISRPNLTFSTLTVSNMSPEDSSIYLCSVGRAGNDEKLFFGSGTQLSVL.